This is a list of T cell receptor beta chains from one sample in a study of T cell responses to AZD1222 COVID-19 vaccine. Libraries were prepared by immunoSEQ multiplex PCR; TCRdb keeps only in-frame clonotypes and omits some of them. The sample consists of 100,000 or so clones, about nine tenths of them appearing once. The source material was peripheral blood, sampled on day 0 of AZD1222 vaccination. The receptors originated from an adult in good health. Each CDR3 is given with its conserved first and last residue. D genes are given only for firm matches. Size values are once, few and many counts, or a class for expanded clones, and some rows have none.

J: TRBJ2-3; size: NA; V: TRBV10-3; D: NA; DNA: TGTGCCATCAGTGAGTCCGGCTATAGCACAGATACGCAGTATTTT; CDR3: CAISESGYSTDTQYF
J: TRBJ1-1; size: NA; V: TRBV27; D: TRBD1; DNA: TGTGCCAGCAGTGACAGGGTATCAAGAACTGAAGCTTTCTTT; CDR3: CASSDRVSRTEAFF
J: TRBJ1-2; size: NA; V: TRBV4-1; D: TRBD1; DNA: TGCGCCAGCAGCCAAGAGGACAGGGGAAATGGCTACACCTTC; CDR3: CASSQEDRGNGYTF
J: TRBJ2-1; size: NA; V: TRBV19; D: NA; DNA: TGTGCCAGTAGTCCTTACGGGACACTTGGGGATGAGCAGTTCTTC; CDR3: CASSPYGTLGDEQFF
J: TRBJ1-5; size: once; V: TRBV28; D: TRBD1; DNA: TGTGCCAGCAGGGAGGGACAGGAGAATGGACAGCCCCAGCATTTT; CDR3: CASREGQENGQPQHF
J: TRBJ2-3; size: NA; V: TRBV9; D: TRBD2; DNA: TGTGCCAGCAGCGTAGGTCCGGGGAGGGCAGATACGCAGTATTTT; CDR3: CASSVGPGRADTQYF
J: TRBJ1-1; size: NA; V: TRBV7-2; D: NA; DNA: TGTGCCAGCAGCTTAGAAATTGTTGGGACTGAAGCTTTCTTT; CDR3: CASSLEIVGTEAFF
J: TRBJ2-3; size: NA; V: TRBV12-5; D: TRBD2; DNA: TGTGCTAGTGGTTCGGGGACTAGCTCAGCGCAGTATTTT; CDR3: CASGSGTSSAQYF
J: TRBJ2-3; size: NA; V: TRBV4-2; D: NA; DNA: TGTGCCAGCAGCCAAGAAACAGGCTGGAGCACAGATACGCAGTATTTT; CDR3: CASSQETGWSTDTQYF
J: TRBJ2-5; size: few; V: TRBV28; D: NA; DNA: TGTGCCACCATCCAGCGTGGGGGTCAAGAGACCCAGTACTTC; CDR3: CATIQRGGQETQYF
J: TRBJ2-5; size: NA; V: TRBV11-2; D: TRBD2; DNA: TGTGCCAGCAGCGCAAGCGGGGAAGTGGCGACCCAGTACTTC; CDR3: CASSASGEVATQYF
J: TRBJ1-5; size: NA; V: TRBV3-1/TRBV3-2; D: NA; DNA: TGTGCCAGCAGCCAAGGTTTCAACCCCCAGCATTTT; CDR3: CASSQGFNPQHF
J: TRBJ2-3; size: NA; V: TRBV4-1; D: NA; DNA: TGCGCCAGCAGCCAAGATTTTCCAGGAACAGATACGCAGTATTTT; CDR3: CASSQDFPGTDTQYF
J: TRBJ1-1; size: NA; V: TRBV5-4; D: NA; DNA: TGTGCCAGCAGCTCCCCTTGGGGGAACACTGAAGCTTTCTTT; CDR3: CASSSPWGNTEAFF
J: TRBJ1-6; size: NA; V: TRBV5-1; D: NA; DNA: TGCGCCAGCACGCCGGATTCTAATTCACCCCTCCACTTT; CDR3: CASTPDSNSPLHF
J: TRBJ1-2; size: NA; V: TRBV5-1; D: NA; DNA: TGCGCCAGCAGCTTGGACGCCAACTATGGCTACACCTTC; CDR3: CASSLDANYGYTF
J: TRBJ2-1; size: NA; V: TRBV14; D: NA; DNA: TGTGCCAGCAGCCAAGGGGGGAGAACCTACAATGAGCAGTTCTTC; CDR3: CASSQGGRTYNEQFF
J: TRBJ2-1; size: once; V: TRBV7-9; D: TRBD2; DNA: TGTGCCAGCAGCGGTGGGACTAGCGGGGGTTACAATGAGCAGTTCTTC; CDR3: CASSGGTSGGYNEQFF
J: TRBJ2-7; size: NA; V: TRBV2; D: NA; DNA: TGTGCCAGCACCCCGACGGCTTCCTACGAGCAGTACTTC; CDR3: CASTPTASYEQYF
J: TRBJ1-5; size: NA; V: TRBV3-1/TRBV3-2; D: NA; DNA: TGTGCCAGCAGCCAAGATTACGGTAGTGGGGGAGGGTTGGTGCCCCAGCATTTT; CDR3: CASSQDYGSGGGLVPQHF
J: TRBJ2-7; size: NA; V: TRBV6-1; D: NA; DNA: TGTGCCAGCAGTGAAGAATCGACGGGTTCCTACGAGCAGTACTTC; CDR3: CASSEESTGSYEQYF
J: TRBJ2-3; size: NA; V: TRBV7-8; D: NA; DNA: TGTGCCAGCAGCTTAGAGGCAGGGTCGACAGATACGCAGTATTTT; CDR3: CASSLEAGSTDTQYF
J: TRBJ2-1; size: NA; V: TRBV18; D: TRBD2; DNA: TGTGCCAGCTCACAAACTAGCGGGGGGGCCGGTGAGCAGTTCTTC; CDR3: CASSQTSGGAGEQFF
J: TRBJ2-3; size: NA; V: TRBV9; D: NA; DNA: TGTGCCAGCAGCGCATGGACGAGGGATACGCAGTATTTT; CDR3: CASSAWTRDTQYF
J: TRBJ2-2; size: NA; V: TRBV3-1/TRBV3-2; D: NA; DNA: TGTGCCAGCAGCCCCCTGTGGGGGGACACCGGGGAGCTGTTTTTT; CDR3: CASSPLWGDTGELFF
J: TRBJ1-2; size: NA; V: TRBV7-9; D: TRBD1; DNA: TGTGCCAGCAGCTTAGTGCAGGGACAGAACTATGGCTACACCTTC; CDR3: CASSLVQGQNYGYTF
J: TRBJ2-3; size: NA; V: TRBV5-6; D: TRBD1; DNA: TGTGCCAGCAGCTTCGGGACAGGGCAACATACGCAGTATTTT; CDR3: CASSFGTGQHTQYF
J: TRBJ2-2; size: NA; V: TRBV4-1; D: NA; DNA: TGCGCCAGCAGCCAATTGGGGGGTGGTATCGCCGGGGAGCTGTTTTTT; CDR3: CASSQLGGGIAGELFF
J: TRBJ1-4; size: NA; V: TRBV6-6; D: NA; DNA: TGTGCCAGCGGGGGCGCAGGTAATGAAAAACTGTTTTTT; CDR3: CASGGAGNEKLFF
J: TRBJ1-1; size: NA; V: TRBV29-1; D: NA; DNA: TGCAGCGTTGCCGTGACAGCTGAAGCTTTCTTT; CDR3: CSVAVTAEAFF
J: TRBJ2-3; size: NA; V: TRBV7-9; D: NA; DNA: TGTGCCAGCAGCCCGACGGCGGGTTCTCTCACAGATACGCAGTATTTT; CDR3: CASSPTAGSLTDTQYF